This T cell receptor (beta chain) was identified during a study of identifying expanded T cells in peripheral blood. Clones were read by immunoSEQ multiplex PCR, and TCRdb kept only the in-frame ones, dropping some. Counted here are 100,000 or so clones, around 90% occurring once; the ten biggest clones make up about 5.5%. A remark on this clone: Its antigen is undetermined.

Notes on the study in general: Approximately two-week clone count variance significantly increased as total template count grew. Over two and four weeks, about 15 and 19 clones changed, versus around 1.2 between replicates.

Between the trimmed V and J ends, which lost 4 bases and 0 bases, there was a span of 25 bases. Germline assignment: CDR1 MNHEY and CDR2 SMNVEV (reference sequence). CDR3 length: 21 amino acids. This chain joins TRBV27 and TRBJ1-6; a possible D gene is TRBD1 (6 bases). The material sequenced was blood. The TCR originated in a person between 18 and 75 years old in good health. The CDR3 bases are TGTGCCAGCAGTTCGAACCCTGGACAGCACCGCTTTGGCTCCTATAATTCACCCCTCCACTTT. Its protein product is CASSSNPGQHRFGSYNSPLHF.